One and the same sample provided the 18 T cell receptor beta chains below, sequenced in a study of T cells in Graves' hyperthyroidism and ophthalmopathy. Using RNA transcripts as the source, TCR beta CDR3 regions were amplified. Primed by the HTBI set, a first-round RT-PCR was run on the TCR CDR3. TCRdb passed the multiplex PCR reads through MiXCR, listing each CDR3 protein once. The repertoire has some 140,000 distinct CDR3 sequences, roughly a fifth of them found once; the top ten carry 65% to 80%. Sequenced input: blood. The receptors come from a woman aged 45-60 years with Graves' hyperthyroidism that later progressed to Graves' ophthalmopathy.

This clonotype has just a few counts. The genes are TRBV3-1 and TRBJ1-1, with D maybe TRBD1 (5 bases). CDR1 and CDR2 (germline): LGHDT, YNNKEL (reference sequence). The V and J ends lost 4 bases and 11 bases respectively, with 14 bases between them. The CDR3 has 12 amino acids. The DNA for the CDR3 is TGTGCCAGCAGCCCCCCATCCGGGGGTGCTTTCTTT. Its protein is CASSPPSGGAFF.

This clonotype was counted many times. The rearrangement uses TRBV7-2 and TRBJ1-5, with D perhaps matching TRBD1 (5 bases). V was pared by 2 bases and J by 2 bases, with 13 bases between. The length of the CDR3 is 16 residues. CDR1 is SGHTA and CDR2 is FQGNSA in the germline V gene. CDR3 coding DNA: TGTGCCAGCAGCTTAACGGGCGGGGCACGCAATCAGCCCCAGCATTTT. Translation: CASSLTGGARNQPQHF.

This sequence joins TRBV28 and TRBJ1-2, with a tentative D call TRBD1 (6 bases). The germline CDR1 and CDR2 sequences are MDHEN and SYDVKM. Trimming took 6 bases from V and 6 from J, leaving 20 bases between them. The CDR3 is 15 residues long. CDR3 sequence reads: CASRTPSDRINGYTF. The CDR3 DNA sequence: TGTGCCAGCAGAACACCCTCCGACAGGATCAATGGCTACACCTTC.

This clonotype was observed a few times. The chain has TRBV19 and TRBJ1-5, with D possibly matching TRBD1 (5 bases). The CDR3 has 15 amino acids. Between the trimmed V and J ends, which lost 3 bases and 1 base, there was a span of 10 bases. CDR1 LNHDA and CDR2 SQIVND come from the germline V gene (reference sequence). The CDR3 here is CASSMRGMSNQPQHF. The CDR3 DNA reads TGTGCCAGTAGTATGAGGGGAATGAGCAATCAGCCCCAGCATTTT.

This clonotype was seen at least ten times. The V gene is TRBV29-1, the J gene TRBJ2-5, with a possible D match to TRBD2 (6 bases). Trimming cost V 1 base and J 1 base, with 13 bases left between them. The germline V gene encodes CDR1 SQVTM and CDR2 ANQGSEA. The CDR3 length is 15 residues. The CDR3 DNA is TGCAGCGTTGAAGTACTGGGGGGTAGCCAAGAGACCCAGTACTTC. It translates to CSVEVLGGSQETQYF.

A single count supports this clonotype. This chain connects TRBV20-1 to TRBJ1-1; tentative D call: TRBD1 (5 bases). V was pared by 2 bases and J by 3 bases, with 19 bases between. The germline V gene has CDR1 DFQATT and CDR2 SNEGSKA (reference sequence). The CDR3 has 16 residues. The CDR3 loop is CSARPRGFPGDTEAFF. DNA for the CDR3: TGCAGTGCTAGACCCCGGGGCTTTCCGGGGGACACTGAAGCTTTCTTT.

V gene TRBV20-1 combines with J gene TRBJ2-3, with 12 positions matching TRBD2. After removal of 3 bases from V and 4 bases from J, the junction contained 5 bases not matched to a gene. CDR3 length equals 15 residues. The germline gives CDR1 DFQATT, CDR2 SNEGSKA (reference sequence). The CDR3 DNA reads TGCAGTGCTAGGCGACTAGCGGGAGCCCCAGATACGCAGTATTTT. Protein: CSARRLAGAPDTQYF.

This sequence joins TRBV4-1 and TRBJ2-3; D may be TRBD2 (6 bases). The CDR3 has 13 amino acids. Trimming left V 4 bases short and J 6 bases short, with 11 bases between. Germline V gene lookup returns CDR1 MGHRA and CDR2 YSYEKL. CDR3 residues: CASSRKGRDTQYF. The DNA for the CDR3 is TGCGCCAGCAGCCGAAAGGGGAGGGATACGCAGTATTTT.

The chain couples TRBV19 to TRBJ2-7, with TRBD2 as a possible D gene (5 bases). The V end lost 10 bases, the J end lost 2 bases, and 18 bases lay between the germline ends. The CDR3 contains 14 residues. The germline gives CDR1 LNHDA, CDR2 SQIVND (reference sequence). The CDR3 coding sequence is TGTGCCACCCACGAGGGCCTGGGTCCCTACGAGCAGTACTTC. Amino acid sequence: CATHEGLGPYEQYF.

This clonotype showed up many times. The chain uses TRBV28 and TRBJ2-3; TRBD2 aligns across 8 bases. This CDR3 has 16 residues. The J segment lost 1 base and the V segment lost 6 bases, leaving 9 bases of the junction unmatched. Looked up from germline, CDR1 is MDHEN and CDR2 is SYDVKM. In DNA, the CDR3 is TGTGCCAGCAGGCCCGCGGGAGGCTTCCGCACAGATACGCAGTATTTT. It is translated as CASRPAGGFRTDTQYF.

Ten or more counts support this clonotype. V usage is TRBV3-1 and J usage is TRBJ2-7; 12 positions agree with TRBD2. There are 17 residues in the CDR3. Unmatched junction bases numbered 9, after V lost 1 base and J lost 5 bases. Germline assignment: CDR1 LGHDT and CDR2 YNNKEL (reference sequence). CDR3 protein: CASSQGRLAGARHEQYF. The CDR3 region has the DNA TGTGCCAGCAGCCAAGGGAGACTAGCGGGAGCTCGGCACGAGCAGTACTTC.

This clonotype was recorded at least ten times. The chain couples TRBV9 to TRBJ1-2, with D possibly matching TRBD1 (6 bases). The CDR3 loop spans 13 amino acids. The germline gives CDR1 SGDLS, CDR2 YYNGEE. The V end was cut by 0 bases, the J end by 6 bases, with 9 bases between. In DNA form, the CDR3 reads TGTGCCAGCAGCGTAGCTGGGGGGCATGGCTACACCTTC. It is translated as CASSVAGGHGYTF. The full variable domain, its missing parts supplied by reference TRBV9 and TRBJ1-2, is DSGVTQTPKHLITATGQRVTLRCSPRSGDLSVYWYQQSLDQGLQFLIQYYNGEERAKGNILERFSAQQFPDLHSELNLSSLELGDSALYFCASSVAGGHGYTFGSGTRLTVV.

The sample holds many counts of this clonotype. The chain links TRBV12-3 or TRBV12-4 to TRBJ1-6; no reliable D call. This CDR3 has 15 amino acids. V dropped 3 bases and J dropped 6 bases, with 12 bases sitting between them. In nucleotides, the CDR3 is TGTGCCAGCAGTTTCATGGCAGGAACTAATTCACCCCTCCACTTT. Protein: CASSFMAGTNSPLHF.

This clonotype was seen repeatedly, ten times or more. The chain uses TRBV28 and TRBJ2-3, with TRBD2 as a possible D gene (6 bases). The CDR3 has 14 amino acids. Germline CDR1 is MDHEN and CDR2 is SYDVKM. Trimming took off 3 bases at V and 6 bases at J, with 13 bases between the two ends. This CDR3 is CASSFATGVDTQYF. The CDR3, as DNA: TGTGCCAGCAGTTTTGCGACGGGAGTTGATACGCAGTATTTT.

This clonotype was found many times. The V gene is TRBV11-2, the J gene TRBJ2-1, with a weak D call TRBD2 (5 bases). Germline-derived CDR1 and CDR2 are SGHAT and FQNNGV. Between the trimmed V and J ends, which lost 1 base and 5 bases, there was a span of 12 bases. CDR3 length: 15 residues. The CDR3 sequence: CASSLGATGNNEQFF. CDR3 in DNA: TGTGCCAGCAGCTTAGGCGCAACCGGGAACAATGAGCAGTTCTTC.

For this clonotype: A much larger clone lies a single base off, so this may be a read error. This chain links TRBV12-3 or TRBV12-4 with TRBJ2-7; D might be TRBD1 or TRBD2, each matching 5 bases. The length of the CDR3 is 15 residues. The CDR3 DNA reads TGTGCCAGCGGTTTCGGGGTCCACGAGGGGTACGAGCAGTACTTC. It codes for CASGFGVHEGYEQYF.

The chain has TRBV2 and TRBJ2-7, with D perhaps TRBD1 (5 bases). Germline loops: CDR1 SNHLY, CDR2 FYNNEI. V gave up 4 bases and J gave up 0 bases, with 13 bases separating them. The CDR3 spans 15 residues. CDR3: CASSGGTGSSYEQYF. In DNA, the CDR3 is TGTGCCAGCAGTGGGGGCACTGGGTCCTCCTACGAGCAGTACTTC.

The rearrangement uses TRBV6-9 and TRBJ2-1, with TRBD1 identical over 8 bases. V lost 3 bases, J lost 7 bases, and 8 bases stayed unmatched. The CDR3 sequence is 15 residues long. Per germline, CDR1 MNHGY and CDR2 SVAAGI. As DNA, the CDR3 is TGTGCCAGCAGTTACTCAGGGGGCGAAAGGAATGAGCAGTTCTTC. Translating gives CASSYSGGERNEQFF.